There are many counts of the clone carrying this T cell receptor (beta chain). Its antigen is currently unknown. The data stem from a study of a mutant IDH1 vaccine in newly diagnosed glioma. The CDR3 has 15 residues. Germline V CDR1 and CDR2: LNHDA, SQIVND (reference sequence). V lost 2 bases, J lost 0 bases, and 4 bases stayed unmatched. Sequencing used immunoSEQ multiplex PCR; TCRdb keeps in-frame clones, though not all of them. Here the sample spans over 45,000 clones, roughly 76% being singletons. This sample's time point: week 47, end of study. Doses of 300 ug of mutant IDH1 20-mer peptide were given with topical imiquimod.

The origin of this receptor is a man aged 45-60 years with glioma. V gene TRBV19 combines with J gene TRBJ2-7; 7 bases are shared with TRBD1. The source was PBMCs, collected from a glioma patient whose treatment included an IDH1 peptide vaccine. The CDR3 spells CASSISTGSSYEQYF. As DNA, the CDR3 is TGTGCCAGTAGTATATCGACAGGGAGCTCCTACGAGCAGTACTTC.